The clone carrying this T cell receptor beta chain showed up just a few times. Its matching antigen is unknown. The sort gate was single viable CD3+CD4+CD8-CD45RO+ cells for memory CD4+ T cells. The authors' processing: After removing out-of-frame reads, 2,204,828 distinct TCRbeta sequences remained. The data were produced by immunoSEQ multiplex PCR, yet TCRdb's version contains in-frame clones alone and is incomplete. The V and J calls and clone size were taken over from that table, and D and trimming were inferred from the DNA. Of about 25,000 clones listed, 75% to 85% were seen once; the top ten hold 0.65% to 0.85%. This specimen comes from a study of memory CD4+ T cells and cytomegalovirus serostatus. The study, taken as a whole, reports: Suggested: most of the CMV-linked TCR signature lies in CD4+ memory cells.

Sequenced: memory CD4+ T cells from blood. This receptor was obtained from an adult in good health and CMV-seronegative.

CDR3 loop: CAWSPGQKAFF. The CDR3 DNA sequence: TGTGCCTGGAGCCCGGGACAGAAAGCTTTCTTT. V is TRBV30 and J is TRBJ1-1; 7 bases fit TRBD1. CDR1 and CDR2 from the germline V gene are GTSNPN and SVGIG (reference sequence). V gave up 3 bases and J gave up 9 bases; unmatched junction bases: 4. The CDR3 contains 11 residues.